The subject of this entry is one TCR beta chain. Its antigen remains unidentified. No qualities accompany the bases; no much larger clone lies one base away. This specimen belongs to a study of cytomegalovirus exposure and HLA in healthy donors (TCRdb year 2017). As for the study more broadly: An earlier analysis of 587 of the donors reported approximately 260 Gb of sequence data and 100 million to 120 million unique TCR beta sequences obtained from around 180 million T cells. An early release that covered more than 550 HLA-typed donors contained around 300 gigabases of sequencing data and 75 million to 100 million unique TCR sequences. Of the 398 genotyped donors, over 70% fell in the genetic ancestry cluster associated with self-reported Caucasian donors. The study was designed to test whether signatures of past pathogen exposure could be identified by cataloging public T cell receptors. Using immunosequencing, the study profiled T cell repertoires from approximately 700 subjects and related those repertoires to cytomegalovirus serostatus. In addition to the first cohort of roughly 700 subjects, a separate validation cohort of 130 or so different subjects was used. To predict cytomegalovirus infection status, the study combined high-throughput TCR immunosequencing, statistical association of individual TCRs with disease status, and machine learning. A later analysis re-analyzed previously published TCR beta repertoires from 660 or so donors and added high-resolution HLA genotyping to study TCR occurrence patterns. In the later analysis, no new phenotypic data were used to find candidate immune exposures; instead, reliance was placed on TCR beta sequences and their occurrence across donors. To decide whether each TCR beta V gene segment behaved as functional or pseudogenic, an earlier analysis of 587 of the donors relied on high-throughput TCR beta sequencing. Donor age, sex, ethnicity and CMV serostatus were collected together with the repertoire data. A later genetic analysis used genome-wide SNP genotypes for about 60% of the 666 donors, treating that subset as a discovery cohort. Every repertoire in the discovery cohort had been generated on one and the same sequencing platform. Class I and class II HLA loci were covered by the typing at four-digit resolution. The number of donors typed differed by locus, with about 629-640 for A, B, C, DRB1 and DQB1, 522 for DQA1, approximately 570 for DPA1, and around 460 for DPB1. Because of strong linkage in the cohort, five DR-DQ haplotypes were treated as single units for association and clustering. Among a few hundred genotyped donors of the cohort, an average of roughly 240,000 unique TCR beta nucleotide sequences were sequenced per donor, roughly 18% of them non-productive. Here is what the overall study found, with its caveats: According to a later genetic analysis, donors in an Asian-associated ancestry cluster had fewer N-insertions in productive TCRs than the approximately 690-donor mean. A further reported finding was that TCR beta sequences accurately predicted the HLA-A and HLA-B alleles for most subjects in the first cohort. In vitro tests confirmed that a few of the cytomegalovirus-associated TCR beta chains recognize cytomegalovirus antigens. Because the 87-base-pair reads could not distinguish some IMGT-functional V segments, including TRBV6-2 and TRBV6-3, those segments were excluded. For the cohort, immune exposure information was limited to CMV serostatus. Correlated functional status among segregating V segments might be attributable to linkage disequilibrium, but an unknown experimental factor could not be ruled out. A later genetic analysis associated a missense DCLRE1C variant with V-gene and J-gene trimming of TCR beta chains, and an independent cohort replicated the association. Several of the top co-occurrence clusters appeared to be linked to parvovirus B19, influenza, CMV and Epstein-Barr virus, according to a later analysis. It was suggested by the authors that the approach could potentially be generalized to other disease states and immunological phenotypes. The sequencing pipeline was judged likely to have produced a cluster of highly shared sequence variants as a technical artifact. When HLA alleles, especially DR and DQ, strongly co-occurred, attributing TCR associations to individual alleles was difficult. The classifier was reported to diagnose cytomegalovirus status with high specificity and sensitivity in both the original and validation cohorts. A later analysis found that most CMV-associated TCR beta chains appeared HLA-restricted, with HLA associations seemingly driven largely by CMV exposure. Roughly uniform sequencing depth across donors was assumed in presence/absence analyses, although this assumption may not hold. An earlier analysis of around 500 of the donors showed that most TCR beta V segments appeared in productive rearrangements either about 90% or about 30% of the time, which broadly matched IMGT annotations. In a later analysis, the rate of TCR association differed among HLA loci, with DRB1 alleles having the most associated TCRs and HLA-C alleles having the fewest. Some 16 rarely observed V segments, including chromosome 9 orphons, were excluded from the earlier analysis of some 590 of the donors because counts were too low. A later analysis found that HLA-associated TCR beta chains were more clonally expanded and had lower generation probabilities than equally common non-associated chains. Because HLA typing was missing for some donors at each locus, association tests included only the typed subset. Most TCR sequences were seen in very few donors, while some public TCRs were found in many individuals. Only TCR beta chains were sequenced in this cohort, and the absence of alpha or paired-chain data limited detectable features. The study gave a list of 150 to 200 TCR beta chains associated with cytomegalovirus. At a false discovery rate of 0.05, a later analysis linked roughly 17,000 TCR beta sequences to specific HLA alleles.

The CDR3 covers 10 residues, taking in both the cysteine and the phenylalanine. The read is trimmed to its CDR3 DNA, 30 bases read in frame from base 1. Preparation of the library involved the immunoSEQ multiplex PCR assay. The multiplex PCR relied on a mix of 60 forward primers for TCR Vbeta segments and 13 reverse primers for TCR Jbeta segments. The CDR3 region of rearranged TCR beta genes was amplified from genomic DNA with a multiplex PCR assay. On the Illumina HiSeq System, the amplified TCR beta libraries were sequenced as 87-base-pair reads. The original methods were these. A later analysis tallied 75 million to 95 million unique TCR beta chains across the 700 or so repertoires, and about 12 million of those chains were shared by two or more donors. Raw reads were error-corrected and collapsed into unique sequences with a nearest-neighbor algorithm that merged closely related sequences to remove PCR and sequencing errors. Alignment of CDR3 sequences to IMGT reference sequences was used to assign V, D and J gene segments. Each retained sequence needed at least a six-nucleotide match to both a V gene segment and a J gene segment. Rearrangements were classified as productive when the CDR3 lacked stop codons and remained in frame with V and J, and all other rearrangements were classified as non-productive. CDR3 was defined by IMGT convention, running from the second conserved V-encoded cysteine to the conserved J-encoded phenylalanine. The earlier analysis of about 530 of the donors excluded any sequence lacking an unambiguous match to a single V gene segment. In an earlier analysis of several hundred of the donors, V segments were called functional above 56.7% productive rearrangements and were called segregating when the between-donor standard deviation exceeded 5%. A statistical classification framework was developed to diagnose cytomegalovirus status using the catalog of TCR beta chain sequences. A later analysis assigned V and J genes by comparing TCR nucleotide sequences with IMGT/GENE-DB human TR gene sequences. In a later analysis, CDR3 sequences and most-parsimonious VDJ recombination scenarios were assigned using the TCRdist pipeline. In a later analysis, every TCR beta chain was defined by the combination of its CDR3 amino acid sequence and its V-gene family, and reads without a unique V-gene family were dropped. In a later analysis, fewer than 600 highly shared, low-generation-probability nucleotide sequences were removed to address suspected cross-contamination and a sequencing artifact. For each public chain, a later analysis derived a clonal expansion index from normalized ranks of inferred template counts within each repertoire. In a later analysis, generation probabilities were computed using a VDJ recombination model fitted to out-of-frame rearrangements, and the results were checked against IGoR. A later analysis scored TCR-TCR, TCR-HLA and TCR-CMV co-occurrence with hypergeometric tests, applying a repertoire-size bias correction to TCR pairs. False discovery rates were estimated in a later analysis by permuting HLA or CMV assignments 20 times. In a later analysis, co-occurring TCRs were grouped using DBSCAN, and TCRdist sequence similarity was added for clustering within HLA-allele-positive subsets. Repertoires with fewer than 30,000 or more than 120,000 public chains were left out of co-occurrence clustering, as were four to six repertoires with anomalous nucleotide sharing. What TCRdb holds here is the immuneACCESS table cut down to in-frame rearrangements. Part of the clones is not present; checked against another copy, under half of the missing clones reflect an unresolved V gene, and the others are unexplained. The V and J calls and clone size come from that table; D and trimming were worked out from the DNA. The sample includes around 130,000 clones, with over 70% observed a single time. The top ten clones comprise about 1.5% of the sample.

The cohort was made up of around 720 healthy bone marrow donors. Cohort members were all nominally healthy when sampled, although unrecorded immune exposures were likely present. The donor tested CMV seronegative and was one of the 352 seronegative cohort members. A peripheral blood sample was provided by each donor, and peripheral blood mononuclear cells were used for TCR beta sequencing. The Qiagen DNeasy Blood Extraction Kit was used to extract genomic DNA from the blood cell samples. The sample consisted of PBMCs. The sequence joins TRBV12-1 to TRBJ2-7; the table gives TRBD2 as D, unverified against the DNA. TRBV12-1 is tagged as a pseudogene. This TCR was sampled from a young woman in good health and CMV-seronegative. The CDR3 corresponds to CASSPGEQYF. Read as DNA, the sequence is TGTGCCAGCAGCCCCGGCGAGCAGTACTTC.